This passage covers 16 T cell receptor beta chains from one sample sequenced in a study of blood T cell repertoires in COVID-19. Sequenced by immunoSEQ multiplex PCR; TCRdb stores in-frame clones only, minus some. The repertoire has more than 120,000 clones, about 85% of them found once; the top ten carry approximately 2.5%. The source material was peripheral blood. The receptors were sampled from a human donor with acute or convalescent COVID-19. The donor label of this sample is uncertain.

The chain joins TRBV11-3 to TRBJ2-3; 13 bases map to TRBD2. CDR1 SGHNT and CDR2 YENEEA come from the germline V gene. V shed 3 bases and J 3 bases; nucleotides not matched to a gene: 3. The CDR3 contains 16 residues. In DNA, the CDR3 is TGTGCCAGCAGCTTCGGACTAGCGGGAGCGACAGATACGCAGTATTTT. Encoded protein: CASSFGLAGATDTQYF. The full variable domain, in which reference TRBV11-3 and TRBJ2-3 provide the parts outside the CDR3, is EAGVVQSPRYKIIEKKQPVAFWCNPISGHNTLYWYLQNLGQGPELLIRYENEEAVDDSQLPKDRFSAERLKGVDSTLKIQPAELGDSAVYLCASSFGLAGATDTQYFGPGTRLTVL.

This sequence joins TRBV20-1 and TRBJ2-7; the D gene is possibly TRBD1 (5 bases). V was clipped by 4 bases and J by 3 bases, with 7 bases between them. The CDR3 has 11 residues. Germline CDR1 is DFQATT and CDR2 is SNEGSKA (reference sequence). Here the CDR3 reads CSATGIYEQYV. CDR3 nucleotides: TGCAGTGCTACAGGGATCTACGAGCAGTACGTC.

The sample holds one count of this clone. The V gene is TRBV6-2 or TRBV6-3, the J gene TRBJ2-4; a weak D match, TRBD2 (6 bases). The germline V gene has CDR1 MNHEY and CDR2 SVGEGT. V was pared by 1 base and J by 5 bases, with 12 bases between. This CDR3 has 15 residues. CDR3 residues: CASSYWRERENIQYF. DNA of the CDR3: TGTGCCAGCAGTTACTGGAGGGAAAGGGAAAACATTCAGTACTTC.

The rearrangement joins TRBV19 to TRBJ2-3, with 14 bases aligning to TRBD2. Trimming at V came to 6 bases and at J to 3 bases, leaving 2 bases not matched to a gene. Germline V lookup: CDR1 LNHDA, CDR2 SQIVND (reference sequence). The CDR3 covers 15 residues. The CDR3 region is CASRGTSGRTDTQYF. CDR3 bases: TGTGCCAGTAGAGGGACTAGCGGGAGAACAGATACGCAGTATTTT.

CDR3 sequence (DNA): TGTGCCAGCAGCCAGAGGACTAGCGGGGGTCAGACCCAGTACTTC. This encodes CASSQRTSGGQTQYF. The chain uses TRBV11-1 and TRBJ2-5, with 13 bases that match TRBD2. Germline loops: CDR1 SGHAT, CDR2 FQDESV (reference sequence). The CDR3 consists of 15 residues. V trimming: 5 bases; J trimming: 6 bases; junction bases outside the gene matches: 6.

CDR3 DNA sequence: TGCAGCGTTGAACGGGGTGATACAATCACCGGGGAGCTGTTTTTT. Amino acid sequence: CSVERGDTITGELFF. The gene calls are TRBV29-1 and TRBJ2-2; D may be TRBD2 (5 bases). Germline CDR1 reads SQVTM; CDR2 reads ANQGSEA. The CDR3 length is 15 residues. Trimming left V 2 bases short and J 4 bases short, with 14 bases between.

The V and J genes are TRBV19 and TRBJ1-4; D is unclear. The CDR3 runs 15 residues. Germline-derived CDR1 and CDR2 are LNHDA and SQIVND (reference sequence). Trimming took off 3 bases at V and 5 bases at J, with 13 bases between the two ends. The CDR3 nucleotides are TGTGCCAGTAGTATCGGTGGGCCCCAGAATGAAAAACTGTTTTTT. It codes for CASSIGGPQNEKLFF.

CDR3 sequence: CASSVGGQGSLEEQFF. CDR3 in DNA: TGTGCCAGCAGCGTTGGAGGGCAGGGCTCTCTGGAAGAGCAGTTCTTC. The chain couples TRBV5-5 to TRBJ2-1, with D tentatively TRBD2 (6 bases). V was pared by 4 bases and J by 10 bases, with 24 bases between. The CDR3 is made up of 16 amino acids. Germline assignment: CDR1 SGHKS and CDR2 YYEKEE (reference sequence). The entire variable domain, with the rest obtained from reference TRBV5-5 and TRBJ2-1, is as follows: DAGVTQSPTHLIKTRGQQVTLRCSPISGHKSVSWYQQVLGQGPQFIFQYYEKEERGRGNFPDRFSARQFPNYSSELNVNALLLGDSALYLCASSVGGQGSLEEQFFGPGTRLTVL.

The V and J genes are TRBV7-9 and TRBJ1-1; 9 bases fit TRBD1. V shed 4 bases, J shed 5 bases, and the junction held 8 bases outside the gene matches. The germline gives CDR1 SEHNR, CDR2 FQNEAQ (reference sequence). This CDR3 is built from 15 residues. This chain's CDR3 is CASSSTGGLGTEAFF. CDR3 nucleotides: TGTGCCAGCAGCTCAACAGGGGGCTTGGGGACTGAAGCTTTCTTT.

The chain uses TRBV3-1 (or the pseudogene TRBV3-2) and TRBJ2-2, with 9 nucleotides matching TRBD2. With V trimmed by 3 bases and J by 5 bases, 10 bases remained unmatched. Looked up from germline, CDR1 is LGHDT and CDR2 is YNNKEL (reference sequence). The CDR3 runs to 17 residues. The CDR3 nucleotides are TGTGCCAGCAGCCACGTGGGCGGGGGGGCCAGAACCGGGGAGCTGTTTTTT. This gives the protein CASSHVGGGARTGELFF.

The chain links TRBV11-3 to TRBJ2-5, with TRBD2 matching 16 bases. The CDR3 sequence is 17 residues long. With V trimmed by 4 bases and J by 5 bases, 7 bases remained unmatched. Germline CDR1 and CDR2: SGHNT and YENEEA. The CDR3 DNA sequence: TGTGCCAGCAGCTCCGGGACTAGCGGGGGGGCCGTGGAGACCCAGTACTTC. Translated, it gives CASSSGTSGGAVETQYF.

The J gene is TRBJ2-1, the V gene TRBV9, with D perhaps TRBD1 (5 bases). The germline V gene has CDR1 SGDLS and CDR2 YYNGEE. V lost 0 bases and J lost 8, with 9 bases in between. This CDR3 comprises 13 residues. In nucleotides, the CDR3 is TGTGCCAGCAGCGTAGCACGCAGGGATGAGCAGTTCTTC. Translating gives CASSVARRDEQFF.

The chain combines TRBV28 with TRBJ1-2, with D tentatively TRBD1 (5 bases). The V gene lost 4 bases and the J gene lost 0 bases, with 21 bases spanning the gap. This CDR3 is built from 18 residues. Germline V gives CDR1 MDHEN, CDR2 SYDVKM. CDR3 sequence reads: CASSSAGPSMIANYGYTF. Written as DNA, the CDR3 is TGTGCCAGCAGTTCCGCGGGACCCTCAATGATAGCTAACTATGGCTACACCTTC.

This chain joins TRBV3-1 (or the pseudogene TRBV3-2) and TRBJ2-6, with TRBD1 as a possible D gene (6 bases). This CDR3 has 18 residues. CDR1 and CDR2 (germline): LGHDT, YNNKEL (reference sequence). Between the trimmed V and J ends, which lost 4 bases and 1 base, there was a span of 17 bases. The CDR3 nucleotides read TGTGCCAGCAGCCGATTAGCCGGGACACGTTCTGGGGCCAACGTCCTGACTTTC. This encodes CASSRLAGTRSGANVLTF.

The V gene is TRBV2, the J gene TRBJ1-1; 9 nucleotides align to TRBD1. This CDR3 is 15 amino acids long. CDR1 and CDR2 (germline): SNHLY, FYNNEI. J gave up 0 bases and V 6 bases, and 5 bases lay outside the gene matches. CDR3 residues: CASSGDRDLNTEAFF. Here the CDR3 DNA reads TGTGCCAGCAGCGGGGACAGGGACCTGAACACTGAAGCTTTCTTT.

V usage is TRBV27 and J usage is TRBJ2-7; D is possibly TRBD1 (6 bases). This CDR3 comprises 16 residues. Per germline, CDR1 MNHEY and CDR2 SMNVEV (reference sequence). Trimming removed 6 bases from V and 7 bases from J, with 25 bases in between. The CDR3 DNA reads TGTGCCAGCAGCCGACCCCCCGGGACACAGCTAGAGGAGCAGTACTTC. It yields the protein CASSRPPGTQLEEQYF.